The rows below give T cell receptor beta chains drawn from one sample of a study of beta chain features in type 1 diabetes. Profiling relied on immunoSEQ multiplex PCR, and the TCRdb table lists in-frame clones only, not all of them. Of 810,000 or so clones listed, 17% are singletons. The material sequenced was naive CD4+ T cells from blood. All receptors come from a woman between 18 and 29 years old in good health. Each CDR3 is given with its conserved first and last residue. Each record gives: J gene, V gene, D gene, clone size, CDR3 protein, CDR3 DNA. D genes are given only for firm matches. Size is stated for part of the rows, as once, few or many counts, or as a class when the clone is expanded.

J gene: TRBJ1-2; V gene: TRBV6-5; D gene: -; clone size: few; CDR3 protein: CASRPAGGSSSGYTF; CDR3 DNA: TGTGCCAGCAGACCCGCCGGGGGCAGCTCCAGTGGCTACACCTTC
J gene: TRBJ2-6; V gene: TRBV7-6; D gene: -; clone size: few; CDR3 protein: CASSLKSGANVLTF; CDR3 DNA: TGTGCCAGCAGCCTGAAGTCTGGGGCCAACGTCCTGACTTTC
J gene: TRBJ2-3; V gene: TRBV19; D gene: -; clone size: -; CDR3 protein: CASSILGTDTQYF; CDR3 DNA: TGTGCCAGTAGTATCCTAGGCACAGATACGCAGTATTTT
J gene: TRBJ2-7; V gene: TRBV28; D gene: -; clone size: few; CDR3 protein: CASSFLSYEQYF; CDR3 DNA: TGTGCCAGCAGTTTCCTTTCCTACGAGCAGTACTTC
J gene: TRBJ2-5; V gene: TRBV5-1; D gene: TRBD1; clone size: few; CDR3 protein: CASSPQGAEETQYF; CDR3 DNA: TGCGCCAGCAGTCCACAGGGGGCCGAGGAGACCCAGTACTTC
J gene: TRBJ2-5; V gene: TRBV6-5; D gene: TRBD2; clone size: -; CDR3 protein: CASSRLAGEETQYF; CDR3 DNA: TGTGCCAGCAGTAGACTAGCGGGAGAGGAGACCCAGTACTTC
J gene: TRBJ2-1; V gene: TRBV6-6; D gene: -; clone size: -; CDR3 protein: CASSYRGIDEQFF; CDR3 DNA: TGTGCCAGCAGTTACAGGGGGATCGATGAGCAGTTCTTC
J gene: TRBJ2-1; V gene: TRBV9; D gene: TRBD1; clone size: -; CDR3 protein: CASSKHRGGEQFF; CDR3 DNA: TGTGCCAGCAGCAAACACAGGGGTGGCGAGCAGTTCTTC
J gene: TRBJ2-1; V gene: TRBV9; D gene: -; clone size: -; CDR3 protein: CASSVDSANDEQFF; CDR3 DNA: TGTGCCAGCAGCGTAGATTCGGCTAATGATGAGCAGTTCTTC
J gene: TRBJ1-3; V gene: TRBV4-3; D gene: -; clone size: -; CDR3 protein: CASSQDQTRVTGNTIYF; CDR3 DNA: TGCGCCAGCAGCCAAGACCAGACCAGGGTAACTGGAAACACCATATATTTT
J gene: TRBJ1-1; V gene: TRBV2; D gene: -; clone size: once; CDR3 protein: CASSEYVRPSGDFF; CDR3 DNA: TGTGCCAGCAGTGAATACGTCCGGCCGAGTGGGGATTTCTTT
J gene: TRBJ2-3; V gene: TRBV28; D gene: -; clone size: few; CDR3 protein: CASTSPGDTQYF; CDR3 DNA: TGTGCCAGCACCTCCCCCGGAGATACGCAGTATTTT
J gene: TRBJ1-1; V gene: TRBV15; D gene: -; clone size: -; CDR3 protein: CATSRGVGTEAFF; CDR3 DNA: TGTGCCACCAGCAGAGGCGTGGGCACTGAAGCTTTCTTT